This T cell receptor (beta chain) was documented in a study of cytomegalovirus exposure and HLA in healthy donors. This clone occurred once. With 60 Vbeta and 13 Jbeta primers, the PCR was carried out. TCRdb's copy holds only in-frame clones and misses some; the assay was immunoSEQ multiplex PCR. The sample lists roughly 100,000 clones; approximately 85% were seen once. The sample consisted of PBMCs. This sequence originates from a middle-aged man in good health and CMV-seronegative.

CDR3: CASSLGGRIQETQYF. CDR3 in DNA: TGTGCCAGCAGCTTAGGGGGCAGGATACAAGAGACCCAGTACTTC. The V call is TRBV11-2, the J call TRBJ2-5; D is possibly TRBD1 (5 bases). Germline loops: CDR1 SGHAT, CDR2 FQNNGV. V lost 1 base and J lost 2, with 11 bases in between. The CDR3 sequence is 15 residues long.